The TCR beta chain under discussion was sequenced for a study of stem cell transplantation in POMP-related autoinflammatory disease. This CDR3 has 13 residues. Germline V gives CDR1 LGHNT, CDR2 FRNRAP. V dropped 7 bases and J dropped 1 base, with 10 bases sitting between them. This table comes from immunoSEQ multiplex PCR, and its TCRdb copy is limited to in-frame clones, with some not included. Here the sample spans over 30,000 clones, 85% to 90% being singletons. Only a few counts were recorded for this clone. V is TRBV12-5 and J is TRBJ1-1, with D unresolved. This clonotype originated in a human donor with POMP-related autoinflammation and immune dysregulation (PRAID). Sequenced material: CD4+ T cells from PBMCs, taken before stem cell transplantation. The CDR3 loop is CASVLGENTEAFF. The CDR3 region has the DNA TGTGCTAGTGTTCTTGGGGAGAACACTGAAGCTTTCTTT.